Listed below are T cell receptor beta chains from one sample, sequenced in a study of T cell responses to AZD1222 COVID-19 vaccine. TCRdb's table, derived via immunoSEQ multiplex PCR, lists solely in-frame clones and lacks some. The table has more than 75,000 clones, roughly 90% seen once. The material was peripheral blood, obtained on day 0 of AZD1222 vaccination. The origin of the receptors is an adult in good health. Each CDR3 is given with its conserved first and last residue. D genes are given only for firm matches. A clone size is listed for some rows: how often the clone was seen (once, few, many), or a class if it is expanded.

CDR3nt: TGCAGTGCTAGTCCGACAGGGGCATCCTACAATGAGCAGTTCTTC
CDR3aa: CSASPTGASYNEQFF
abundance: .
j_gene: TRBJ2-1
v_gene: TRBV20-1
d_gene: TRBD1

CDR3nt: TGTGCCAGCAGCCTCGATGAACGCTACGAGCAGTACTTC
CDR3aa: CASSLDERYEQYF
abundance: .
j_gene: TRBJ2-7
v_gene: TRBV27
d_gene: .

CDR3nt: TGTGCCAGCAGTTTAGGGCTAGCGGGCCCCCGGCCGAGGGGCCATGAGCAGTTCTTC
CDR3aa: CASSLGLAGPRPRGHEQFF
abundance: .
j_gene: TRBJ2-1
v_gene: TRBV7-9
d_gene: TRBD2

CDR3nt: TGTGCCAGCAGTTTAGCGCGCAATGAGCAGTTCTTC
CDR3aa: CASSLARNEQFF
abundance: once
j_gene: TRBJ2-1
v_gene: TRBV28
d_gene: .

CDR3nt: TGTGCCAGCAGCATGACGGCGAGCTCCTACAATGAGCAGTTCTTC
CDR3aa: CASSMTASSYNEQFF
abundance: .
j_gene: TRBJ2-1
v_gene: TRBV5-6
d_gene: .

CDR3nt: TGTGCCAGTAGAATGGACAGAAGCTCCTACAATGAGCAGTTCTTC
CDR3aa: CASRMDRSSYNEQFF
abundance: few
j_gene: TRBJ2-1
v_gene: TRBV19
d_gene: .

CDR3nt: TGCAGCGTTGAAGATGGGGGCCGGGCGAGGTATGGCTACACCTTC
CDR3aa: CSVEDGGRARYGYTF
abundance: .
j_gene: TRBJ1-2
v_gene: TRBV29-1
d_gene: .

CDR3nt: TGCGCCAGCAGCTTGGGCAGTACGGGGGTCCTCTATGGCTACACCTTC
CDR3aa: CASSLGSTGVLYGYTF
abundance: .
j_gene: TRBJ1-2
v_gene: TRBV5-1
d_gene: .

CDR3nt: TGTGCCAGCAGGGGGACAAACACCGGGGAGCTGTTTTTT
CDR3aa: CASRGTNTGELFF
abundance: .
j_gene: TRBJ2-2
v_gene: TRBV12-3/TRBV12-4
d_gene: .

CDR3nt: TGTGCCAGCAGCAAGACCCGGAGAGTATCAGCTTTCTTT
CDR3aa: CASSKTRRVSAFF
abundance: .
j_gene: TRBJ1-1
v_gene: TRBV28
d_gene: .

CDR3nt: TGTGCCAGCAGTTTATGGGGGGGGTCCATGAACACTGAAGCTTTCTTT
CDR3aa: CASSLWGGSMNTEAFF
abundance: .
j_gene: TRBJ1-1
v_gene: TRBV28
d_gene: .

CDR3nt: TGTGCCAGCAGTTTAACAGGGACAGTAAACTATGGCTACACCTTC
CDR3aa: CASSLTGTVNYGYTF
abundance: .
j_gene: TRBJ1-2
v_gene: TRBV27
d_gene: TRBD1

CDR3nt: TGTGCCAGCAGTTCAGGCGAGGCAGGGGGCAATGAAGCTTTCTTT
CDR3aa: CASSSGEAGGNEAFF
abundance: .
j_gene: TRBJ1-1
v_gene: TRBV6-5
d_gene: TRBD1

CDR3nt: TGCGCCAGCGCATTAGGGTCGAACACCGGGGAGCTGTTTTTT
CDR3aa: CASALGSNTGELFF
abundance: .
j_gene: TRBJ2-2
v_gene: TRBV5-1
d_gene: .